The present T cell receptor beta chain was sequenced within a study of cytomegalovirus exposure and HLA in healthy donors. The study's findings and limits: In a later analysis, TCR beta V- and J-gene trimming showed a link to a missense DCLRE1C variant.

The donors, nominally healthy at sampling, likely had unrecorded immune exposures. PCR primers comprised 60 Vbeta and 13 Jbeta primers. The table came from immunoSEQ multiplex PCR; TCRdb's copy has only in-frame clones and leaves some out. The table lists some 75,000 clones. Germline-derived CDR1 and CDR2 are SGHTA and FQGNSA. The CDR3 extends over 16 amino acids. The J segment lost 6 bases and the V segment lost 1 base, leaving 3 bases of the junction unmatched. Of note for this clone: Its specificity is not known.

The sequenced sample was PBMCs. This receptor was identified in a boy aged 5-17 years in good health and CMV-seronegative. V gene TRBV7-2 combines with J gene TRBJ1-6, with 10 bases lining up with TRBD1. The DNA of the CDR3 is TGTGCCAGCAGCTTAGGGGGACAGGGGCTTAATTCACCCCTCCACTTT. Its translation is CASSLGGQGLNSPLHF.